The entry below describes one TCR beta chain. This sample stems from a study of ipilimumab plus nivolumab after autologous stem cell transplantation. Study information: Patients received a median of roughly five ipilimumab and 8 or 9 nivolumab doses. Myeloma cases were transplant-naive high-risk or relapsed within 3 years post first autologous transplant.

Checkpoint therapy with ipilimumab 1 mg/kg began 14 to 28 days after transplant. Through week 26, nivolumab 3 mg/kg IV was given weeks 1, 4, 7, 10, then biweekly. The CDR3 consists of 14 residues. Looked up from germline, CDR1 is MNHNY and CDR2 is SVGAGI (reference sequence). The trim removed 7 bases at V and 7 bases at J, leaving 12 bases unmatched. The assay was immunoSEQ multiplex PCR, and TCRdb's table has in-frame clones only and misses some. The data contain some 45,000 clones, 88% of them singletons. The sequence was obtained from a male donor with multiple myeloma. The rearrangement joins TRBV6-6 to TRBJ2-5; TRBD1 matches 7 bases. Sequences were derived from PBMCs, sampled in a trial of ipilimumab plus nivolumab as post-transplant consolidation. The CDR3 protein is CASTPTHRGATQYF. CDR3 nucleotides: TGTGCCAGCACGCCCACACACAGGGGAGCGACCCAGTACTTC.